This T cell receptor beta chain comes out of a study of regulatory T cells in long-lasting Graves disease. Time point indicated: newly diagnosed GD, antithyroid drugs for less than 3 months. The TCR library was prepared using RNA isolated from PBMCs. A remark on this clonotype: This sequence may be a read error, since a much larger clone differs from it by one base.

For TCR beta, libraries came from iRepertoire HTBI primers and Arm-PCR of CDR3 regions. TCRdb reanalysed the multiplex PCR reads using MiXCR and keeps one entry per CDR3 protein. The table includes more than 300,000 distinct CDR3 sequences, under 20% detected once. The length of the CDR3 is 15 residues. V lost 8 bases and J lost 4, with 23 bases in between. Germline-derived CDR1 and CDR2 are DFQATT and SNEGSKA (reference sequence). These sequences were also reported in another study, on T cells in Graves' hyperthyroidism and ophthalmopathy. This second study notes: Blood shared most expanded thyroid clonotypes above 0.001. The model anticipated ophthalmopathy a median approximately 6.7 months pre-onset.

The chain has TRBV20-1 and TRBJ2-5; D is unresolved. The source is a woman between 18 and 29 years old with Graves disease. The specimen was peripheral blood mononuclear cells (PBMCs), collected at new diagnosis, from a patient treated with antithyroid drugs. The CDR3 coding sequence is TGCAGTCTCCTCAAGGGTTTTGGGTCCCTAGAGACCCAGTACTTC. It yields the protein CSLLKGFGSLETQYF.